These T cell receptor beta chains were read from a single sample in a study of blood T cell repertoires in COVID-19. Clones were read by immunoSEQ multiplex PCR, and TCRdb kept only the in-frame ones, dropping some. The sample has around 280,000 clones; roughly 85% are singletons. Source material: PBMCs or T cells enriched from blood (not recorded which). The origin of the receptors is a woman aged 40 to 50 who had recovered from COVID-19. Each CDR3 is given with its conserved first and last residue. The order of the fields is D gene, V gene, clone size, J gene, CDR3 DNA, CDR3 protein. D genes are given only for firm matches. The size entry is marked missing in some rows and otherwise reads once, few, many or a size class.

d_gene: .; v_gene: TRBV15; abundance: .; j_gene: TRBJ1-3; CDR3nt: TGTGCCACCAGCAGAGGCGGGGTGGAAGGAAACACCATATATTTT; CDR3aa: CATSRGGVEGNTIYF
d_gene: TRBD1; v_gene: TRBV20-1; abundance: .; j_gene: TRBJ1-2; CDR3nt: TGCAGTGCTGGTGACAGGGGAGGCTACACCTTC; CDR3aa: CSAGDRGGYTF
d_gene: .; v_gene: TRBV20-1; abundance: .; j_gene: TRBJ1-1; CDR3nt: TGCAGTGCTACCCCGGGAATAGAAGCTTTCTTT; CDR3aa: CSATPGIEAFF
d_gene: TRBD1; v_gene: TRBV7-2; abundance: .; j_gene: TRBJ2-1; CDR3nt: TGTGCCAGCGGACCGACCGGGACAGGGTTCTATGAGCAGTTCTTC; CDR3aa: CASGPTGTGFYEQFF
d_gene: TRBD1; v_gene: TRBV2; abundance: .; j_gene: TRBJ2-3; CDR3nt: TGTGCCAGCAGAGGACAGGGGGCCGCAGATACGCAGTATTTT; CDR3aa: CASRGQGAADTQYF
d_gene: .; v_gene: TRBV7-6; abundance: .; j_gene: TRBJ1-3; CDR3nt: TGTGCCAGCAGCTTATGGGGGGTGGGTCAGACCTCTGGAAACACCATATATTTT; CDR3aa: CASSLWGVGQTSGNTIYF
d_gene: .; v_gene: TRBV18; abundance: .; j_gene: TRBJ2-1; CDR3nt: TGTGCCAGCTCACCCCCAGTGGCGGGTGAGCAGTTCTTC; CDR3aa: CASSPPVAGEQFF
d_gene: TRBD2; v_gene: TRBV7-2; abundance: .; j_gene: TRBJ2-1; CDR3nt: TGTGCCAGCAGCTGGGGGGGACTAGCGGGAGAGGGGCAGTTCTTC; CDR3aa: CASSWGGLAGEGQFF
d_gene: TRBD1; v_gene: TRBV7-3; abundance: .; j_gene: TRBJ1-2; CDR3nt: TGTGCCAGCAGCCCAACGGGGGGACAGGGTTATGGCTACACCTTC; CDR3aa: CASSPTGGQGYGYTF
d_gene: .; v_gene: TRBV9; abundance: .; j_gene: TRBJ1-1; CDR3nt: TGTGCCAGCAGCGCCGATTTGGGGGGCACTGAAGCTTTCTTT; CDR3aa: CASSADLGGTEAFF
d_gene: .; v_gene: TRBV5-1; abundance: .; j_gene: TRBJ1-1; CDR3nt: TGCGCCAGCAGCCACACCACCTTGAACACTGAAGCTTTCTTT; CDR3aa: CASSHTTLNTEAFF
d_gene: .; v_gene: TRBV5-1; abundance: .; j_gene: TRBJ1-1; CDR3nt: TGCGCCAGCAGCTTCCAGGTGGGGGGCACTGAAGCTTTCTTT; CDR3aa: CASSFQVGGTEAFF
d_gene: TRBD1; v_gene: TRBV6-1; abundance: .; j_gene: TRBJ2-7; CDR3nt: TGTGCCAGCAGTGAAGTGGGGACAGGGACCTACGAGCAGTACTTC; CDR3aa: CASSEVGTGTYEQYF
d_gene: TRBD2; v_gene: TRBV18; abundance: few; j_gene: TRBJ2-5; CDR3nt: TGTGCCAGCTCAGCCACTAGCGGGAGAGAGACCCAGTACTTC; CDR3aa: CASSATSGRETQYF
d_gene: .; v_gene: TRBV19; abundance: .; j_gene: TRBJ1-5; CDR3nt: TGTGCCAGTAGTATCTTGTACAATCAGCCCCAGCATTTT; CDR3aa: CASSILYNQPQHF
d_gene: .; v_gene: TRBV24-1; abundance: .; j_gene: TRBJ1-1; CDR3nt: TGTGCCACCAGTGATCCCAAAGCCAACTCTGAAGCTTTCTTT; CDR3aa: CATSDPKANSEAFF
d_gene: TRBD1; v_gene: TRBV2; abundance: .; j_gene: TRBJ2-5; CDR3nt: TGTGCCAGCAGGAAAGACAGGGGGCCGGAGACCCAGTACTTC; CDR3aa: CASRKDRGPETQYF
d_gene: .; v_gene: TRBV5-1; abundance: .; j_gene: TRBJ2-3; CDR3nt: TGCGCCAGCAGCTATGGAGGGCTGAGCACAGATACGCAGTATTTT; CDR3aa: CASSYGGLSTDTQYF
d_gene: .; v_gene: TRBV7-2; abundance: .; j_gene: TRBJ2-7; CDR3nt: TGTGCCAGCAGCTTATCCGGGGTCCCCTACGAGCAGTACTTC; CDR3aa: CASSLSGVPYEQYF
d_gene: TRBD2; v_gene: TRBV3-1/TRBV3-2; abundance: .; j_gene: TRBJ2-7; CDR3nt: TGTGCCAGCAGCTGGGGGTTAGCGGGAGGTTACGAGCAGTACTTC; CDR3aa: CASSWGLAGGYEQYF
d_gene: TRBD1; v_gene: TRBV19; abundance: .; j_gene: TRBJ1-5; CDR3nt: TGTGCCAGTAAACCGAGACAGGGGGCATTTAGCAATCAGCCCCAGCATTTT; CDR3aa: CASKPRQGAFSNQPQHF
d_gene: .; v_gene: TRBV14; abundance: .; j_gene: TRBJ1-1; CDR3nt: TGTGCCAGCAGCCACTTGAACACTGAAGCTTTCTTT; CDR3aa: CASSHLNTEAFF
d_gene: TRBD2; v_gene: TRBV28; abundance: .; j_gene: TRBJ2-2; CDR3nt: TGTGCCAGCAGTCCAGCGGGAGTTCGGACCGGGGAGCTGTTTTTT; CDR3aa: CASSPAGVRTGELFF
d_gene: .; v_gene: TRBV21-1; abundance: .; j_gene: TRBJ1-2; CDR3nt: TGTGCCAGCAGCAAAGGAACTCGGGGGTTGCGTGGCTACACCTTC; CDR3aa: CASSKGTRGLRGYTF
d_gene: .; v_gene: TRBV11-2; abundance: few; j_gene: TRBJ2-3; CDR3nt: TGTGCCAGCAGCCCCGTAACTAGCACAGATACGCAGTATTTT; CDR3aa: CASSPVTSTDTQYF
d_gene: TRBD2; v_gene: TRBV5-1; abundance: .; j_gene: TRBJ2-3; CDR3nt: TGCGCCAGCAGCTTGGGCAGGGTAAGCGGGAGGGCCGGCACAGATACGCAGTATTTT; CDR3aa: CASSLGRVSGRAGTDTQYF
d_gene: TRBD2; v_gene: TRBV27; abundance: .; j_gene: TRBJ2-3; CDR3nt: TGTGCCAGCAGTGAACTAGCGGGGGGCACAGATACGCAGTATTTT; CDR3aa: CASSELAGGTDTQYF
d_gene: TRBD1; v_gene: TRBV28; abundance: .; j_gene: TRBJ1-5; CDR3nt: TGTGCCAGCAGGCAATCCGGGACAGGGGATCAGCCCCAGCATTTT; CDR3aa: CASRQSGTGDQPQHF
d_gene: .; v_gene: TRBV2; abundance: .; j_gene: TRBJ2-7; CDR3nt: TGTGCCAGCAGTGGAGGAGGGAACGGCGAGCAGTACTTC; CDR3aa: CASSGGGNGEQYF
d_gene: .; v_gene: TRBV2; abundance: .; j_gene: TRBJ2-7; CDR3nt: TGTGCCAGCAGCCCGGAGCGGGAGCAGTACTTC; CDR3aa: CASSPEREQYF
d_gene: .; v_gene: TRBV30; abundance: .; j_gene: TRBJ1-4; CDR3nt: TGTGCCTGGAGTTGGCTGGGGGCAAGTGAAAAACTGTTTTTT; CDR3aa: CAWSWLGASEKLFF
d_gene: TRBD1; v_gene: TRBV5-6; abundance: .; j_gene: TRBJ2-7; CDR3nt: TGTGCCAGCAGCGCCCCTTCGAGGGGGCGCATCTACGAGCAGTACTTC; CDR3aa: CASSAPSRGRIYEQYF
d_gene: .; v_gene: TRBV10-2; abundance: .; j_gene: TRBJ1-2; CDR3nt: TGCGCCAGCAGTGTCGAAACAGGCCCCTATGGCTACACCTTC; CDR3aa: CASSVETGPYGYTF
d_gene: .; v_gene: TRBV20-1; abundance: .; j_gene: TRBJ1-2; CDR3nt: TGCAGTGTAGATGGCTACACCTTC; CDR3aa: CSVDGYTF
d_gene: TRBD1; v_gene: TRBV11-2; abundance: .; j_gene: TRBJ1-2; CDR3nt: TGTGCCAGCAGCCCCGGGACAGATTATGGCTACACCTTC; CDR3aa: CASSPGTDYGYTF
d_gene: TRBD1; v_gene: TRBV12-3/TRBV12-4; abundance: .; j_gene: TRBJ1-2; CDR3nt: TGTGCCAGCAGGGGACAGGGGTTGGATGGCTACACCTTC; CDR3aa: CASRGQGLDGYTF
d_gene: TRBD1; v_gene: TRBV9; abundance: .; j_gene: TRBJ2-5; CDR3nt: TGTGCCAGCAGCGTGGGACAGGGACGAGAGACCCAGTACTTC; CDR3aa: CASSVGQGRETQYF
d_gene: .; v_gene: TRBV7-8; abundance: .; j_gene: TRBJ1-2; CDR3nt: TGTGCCAGCAGCCTAGCCCCACGGGGAGGCTATGGCTACACCTTC; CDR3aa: CASSLAPRGGYGYTF
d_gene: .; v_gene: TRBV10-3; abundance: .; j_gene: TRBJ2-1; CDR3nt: TGTGCCATCAGTGCCAGTAACAATGAGCAGTTCTTC; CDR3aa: CAISASNNEQFF
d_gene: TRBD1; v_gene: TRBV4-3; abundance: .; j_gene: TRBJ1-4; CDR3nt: TGCGCCAGCAGCCAATCGGGACAGGGTTATGAAAAACTGTTTTTT; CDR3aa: CASSQSGQGYEKLFF
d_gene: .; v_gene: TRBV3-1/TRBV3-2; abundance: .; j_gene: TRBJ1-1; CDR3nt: TGTGCCAGCAGCCCGTGTTGCGCTGAAGCTTTCTTT; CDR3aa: CASSPCCAEAFF